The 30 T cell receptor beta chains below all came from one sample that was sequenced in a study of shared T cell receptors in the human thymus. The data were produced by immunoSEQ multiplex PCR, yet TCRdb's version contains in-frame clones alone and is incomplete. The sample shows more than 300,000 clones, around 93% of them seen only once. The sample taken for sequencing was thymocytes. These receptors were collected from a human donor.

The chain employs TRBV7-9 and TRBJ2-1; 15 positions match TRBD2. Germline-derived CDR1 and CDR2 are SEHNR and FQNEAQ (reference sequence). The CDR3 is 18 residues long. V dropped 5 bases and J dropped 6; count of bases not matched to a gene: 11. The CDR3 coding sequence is TGTGCCAGCAGCCTTCGGACTAGCGGGAGGGCGAGTAGCAATGAGCAGTTCTTC. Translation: CASSLRTSGRASSNEQFF.

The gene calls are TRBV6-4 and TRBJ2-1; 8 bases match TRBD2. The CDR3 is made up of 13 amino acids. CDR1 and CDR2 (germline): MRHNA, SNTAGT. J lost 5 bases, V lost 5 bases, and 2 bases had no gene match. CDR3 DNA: TGTGCCAGCAGTAGGACTAGCAACAATGAGCAGTTCTTC. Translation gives CASSRTSNNEQFF.

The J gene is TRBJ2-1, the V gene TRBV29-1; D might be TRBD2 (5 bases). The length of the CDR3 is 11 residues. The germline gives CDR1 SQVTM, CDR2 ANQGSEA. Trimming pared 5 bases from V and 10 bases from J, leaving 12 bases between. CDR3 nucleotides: TGCAGCGTTTCGGGATACGTGGAGCAGTTCTTC. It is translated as CSVSGYVEQFF.

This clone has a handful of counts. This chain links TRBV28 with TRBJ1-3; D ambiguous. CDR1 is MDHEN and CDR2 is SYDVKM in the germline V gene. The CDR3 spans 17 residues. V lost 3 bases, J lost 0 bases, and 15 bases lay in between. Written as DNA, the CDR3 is TGTGCCAGCAGTTTGCACGCCAGCGAGAGCTCTGGAAACACCATATATTTT. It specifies CASSLHASESSGNTIYF.

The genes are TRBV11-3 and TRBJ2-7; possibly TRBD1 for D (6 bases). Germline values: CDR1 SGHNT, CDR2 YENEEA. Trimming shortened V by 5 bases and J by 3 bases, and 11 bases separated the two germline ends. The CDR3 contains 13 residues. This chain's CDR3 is CASSEGQYYEQYF. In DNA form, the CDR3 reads TGTGCCAGCAGCGAAGGACAGTACTACGAGCAGTACTTC.

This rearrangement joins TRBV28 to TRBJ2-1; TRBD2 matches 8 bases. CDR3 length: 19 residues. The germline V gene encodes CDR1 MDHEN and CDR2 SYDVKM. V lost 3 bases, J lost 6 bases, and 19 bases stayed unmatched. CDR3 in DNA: TGTGCCAGCAGTTTCGTTCATTCCCCGGGACTAGAGATCCTCAATGAGCAGTTCTTC. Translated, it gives CASSFVHSPGLEILNEQFF.

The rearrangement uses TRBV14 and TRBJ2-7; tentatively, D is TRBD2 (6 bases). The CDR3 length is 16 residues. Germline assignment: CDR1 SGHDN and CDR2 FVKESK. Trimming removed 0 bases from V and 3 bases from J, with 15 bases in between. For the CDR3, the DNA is TGTGCCAGCAGCCAAGACGGAGGGGAGAGAGACTACGAGCAGTACTTC. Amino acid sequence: CASSQDGGERDYEQYF.

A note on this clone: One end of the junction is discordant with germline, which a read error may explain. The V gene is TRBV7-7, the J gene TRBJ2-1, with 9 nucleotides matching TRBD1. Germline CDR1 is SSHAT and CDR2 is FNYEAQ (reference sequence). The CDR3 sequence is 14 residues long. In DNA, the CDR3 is TGTGCTAGCAGCTTCGGGACAGGGTACGGTGAGCAGTTCTTC. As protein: CASSFGTGYGEQFF.

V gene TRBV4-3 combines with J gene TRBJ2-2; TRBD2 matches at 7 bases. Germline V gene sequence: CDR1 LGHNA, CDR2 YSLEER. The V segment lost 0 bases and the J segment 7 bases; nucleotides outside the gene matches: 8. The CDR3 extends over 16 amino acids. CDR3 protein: CASSQEMAGVGGELFF. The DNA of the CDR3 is TGCGCCAGCAGCCAAGAGATGGCGGGAGTGGGCGGGGAGCTGTTTTTT.

In nucleotides, the CDR3 is TGTGCCAGCAGTTCCCAGATAGTACGGGAGGGCCACACAGATACGCAGTATTTT. The encoded protein is CASSSQIVREGHTDTQYF. The rearrangement joins TRBV28 to TRBJ2-3; 8 bases fit TRBD2. The germline V gene encodes CDR1 MDHEN and CDR2 SYDVKM. The CDR3 runs 18 residues. V gave up 4 bases and J gave up 2 bases; unmatched junction bases: 14.

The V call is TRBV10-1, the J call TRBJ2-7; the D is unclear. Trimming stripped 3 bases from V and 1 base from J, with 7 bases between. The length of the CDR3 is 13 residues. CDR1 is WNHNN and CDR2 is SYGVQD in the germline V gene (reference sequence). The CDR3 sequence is CASSDSLSYEQYF. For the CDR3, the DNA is TGCGCCAGCAGTGACTCCTTATCCTACGAGCAGTACTTC.

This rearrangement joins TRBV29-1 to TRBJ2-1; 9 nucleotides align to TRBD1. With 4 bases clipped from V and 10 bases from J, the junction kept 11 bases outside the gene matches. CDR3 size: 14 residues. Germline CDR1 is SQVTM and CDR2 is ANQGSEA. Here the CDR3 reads CSVARRDRVGEQFF. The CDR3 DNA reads TGCAGCGTTGCCCGCCGGGACAGGGTGGGCGAGCAGTTCTTC.

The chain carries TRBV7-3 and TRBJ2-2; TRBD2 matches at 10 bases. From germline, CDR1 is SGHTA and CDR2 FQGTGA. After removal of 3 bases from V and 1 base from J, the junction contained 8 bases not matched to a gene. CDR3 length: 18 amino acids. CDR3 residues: CASSLSPSGRVNTGELFF. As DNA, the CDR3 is TGTGCCAGCAGCTTGAGTCCCAGCGGGAGGGTGAACACCGGGGAGCTGTTTTTT.

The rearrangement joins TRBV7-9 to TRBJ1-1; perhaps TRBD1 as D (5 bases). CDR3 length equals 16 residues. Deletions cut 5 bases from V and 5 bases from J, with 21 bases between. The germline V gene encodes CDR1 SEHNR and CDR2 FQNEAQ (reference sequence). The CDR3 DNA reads TGTGCCAGCAGCCCCAATAATCAGAGGGGCAGGACTGAAGCTTTCTTT. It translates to CASSPNNQRGRTEAFF.

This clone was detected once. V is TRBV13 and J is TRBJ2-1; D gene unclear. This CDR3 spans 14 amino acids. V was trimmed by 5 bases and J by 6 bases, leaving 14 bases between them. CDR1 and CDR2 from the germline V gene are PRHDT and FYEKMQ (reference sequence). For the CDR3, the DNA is TGTGCCAGCAGCCCCCTGACTGCCCCCAATGAGCAGTTCTTC. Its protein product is CASSPLTAPNEQFF. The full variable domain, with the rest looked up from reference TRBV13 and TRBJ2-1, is AAGVIQSPRHLIKEKRETATLKCYPIPRHDTVYWYQQGPGQDPQFLISFYEKMQSDKGSIPDRFSAQQFSDYHSELNMSSLELGDSALYFCASSPLTAPNEQFFGPGTRLTVL.

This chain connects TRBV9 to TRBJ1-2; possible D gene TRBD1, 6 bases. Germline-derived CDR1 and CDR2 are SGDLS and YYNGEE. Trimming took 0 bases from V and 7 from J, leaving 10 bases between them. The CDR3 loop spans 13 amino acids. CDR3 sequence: CASSVVGGPGYTF. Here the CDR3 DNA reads TGTGCCAGCAGCGTAGTAGGGGGACCTGGCTACACCTTC.

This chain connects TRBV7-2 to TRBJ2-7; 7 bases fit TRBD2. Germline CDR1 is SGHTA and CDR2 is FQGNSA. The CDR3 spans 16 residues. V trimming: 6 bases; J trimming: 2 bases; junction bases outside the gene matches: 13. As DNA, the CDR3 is TGTGCCAGCAGACAAGGCAGGACTAGAAACCCCTACGAGCAGTACTTC. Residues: CASRQGRTRNPYEQYF.

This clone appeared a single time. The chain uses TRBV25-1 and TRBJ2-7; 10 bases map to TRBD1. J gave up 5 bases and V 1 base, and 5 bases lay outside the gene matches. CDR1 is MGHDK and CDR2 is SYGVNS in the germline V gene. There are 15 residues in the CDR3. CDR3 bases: TGTGCCAGCAGTGAATCTGGACAGGGGGAAGACGAGCAGTACTTC. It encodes CASSESGQGEDEQYF.

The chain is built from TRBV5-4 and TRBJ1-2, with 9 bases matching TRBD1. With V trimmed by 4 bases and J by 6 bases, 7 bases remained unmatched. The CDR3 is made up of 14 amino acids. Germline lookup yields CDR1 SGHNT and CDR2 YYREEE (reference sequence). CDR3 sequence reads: CASSVDRGMNGYTF. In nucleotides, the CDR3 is TGTGCCAGCAGCGTGGACAGGGGAATGAATGGCTACACCTTC.

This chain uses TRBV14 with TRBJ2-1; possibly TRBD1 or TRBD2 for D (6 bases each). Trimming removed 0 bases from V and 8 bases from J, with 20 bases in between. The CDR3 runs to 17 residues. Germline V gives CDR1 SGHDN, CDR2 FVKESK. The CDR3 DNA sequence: TGTGCCAGCAGCCAAGAGGAATATGTAGGGGGGTTCGATGAGCAGTTCTTC. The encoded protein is CASSQEEYVGGFDEQFF. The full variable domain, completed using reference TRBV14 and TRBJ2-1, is EAGVTQFPSHSVIEKGQTVTLRCDPISGHDNLYWYRRVMGKEIKFLLHFVKESKQDESGMPNNRFLAERTGGTYSTLKVQPAELEDSGVYFCASSQEEYVGGFDEQFFGPGTRLTVL.

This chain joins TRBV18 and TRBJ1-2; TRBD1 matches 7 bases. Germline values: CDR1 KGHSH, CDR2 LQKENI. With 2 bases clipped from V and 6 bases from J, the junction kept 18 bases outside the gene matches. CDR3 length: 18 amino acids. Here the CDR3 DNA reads TGTGCCAGCTCACCAGAGGCAGGGGGACAACCCCATCTTGATGGCTACACCTTC. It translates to CASSPEAGGQPHLDGYTF.

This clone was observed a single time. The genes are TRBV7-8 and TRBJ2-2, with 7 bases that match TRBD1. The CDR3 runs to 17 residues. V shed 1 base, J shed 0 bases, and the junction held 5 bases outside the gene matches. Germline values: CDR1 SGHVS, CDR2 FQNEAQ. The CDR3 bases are TGTGCCAGCAGCTTAGGGCTGGGACAGCCGAACACCGGGGAGCTGTTTTTT. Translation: CASSLGLGQPNTGELFF.

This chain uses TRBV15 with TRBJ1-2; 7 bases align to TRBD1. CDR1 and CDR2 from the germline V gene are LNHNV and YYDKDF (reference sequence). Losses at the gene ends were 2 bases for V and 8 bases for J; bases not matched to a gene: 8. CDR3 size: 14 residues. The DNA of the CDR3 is TGTGCCACCAGCAGAACTACAGGGGTGGTAGGCTACACCTTC. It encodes CATSRTTGVVGYTF.

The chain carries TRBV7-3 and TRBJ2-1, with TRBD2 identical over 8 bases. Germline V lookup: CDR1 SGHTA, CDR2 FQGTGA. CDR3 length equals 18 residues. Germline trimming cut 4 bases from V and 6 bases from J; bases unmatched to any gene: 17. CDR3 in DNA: TGTGCCAGCAGCTCCCCCCTGCGAGGCGGCCTAGCGGGCAATGAGCAGTTCTTC. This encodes CASSSPLRGGLAGNEQFF.

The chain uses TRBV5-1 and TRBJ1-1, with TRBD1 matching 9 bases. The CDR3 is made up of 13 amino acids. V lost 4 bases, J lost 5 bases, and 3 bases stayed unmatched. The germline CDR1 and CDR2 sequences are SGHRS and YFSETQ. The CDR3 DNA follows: TGCGCCAGCAGCCAGGACAGGGGAACTGAAGCTTTCTTT. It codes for CASSQDRGTEAFF.

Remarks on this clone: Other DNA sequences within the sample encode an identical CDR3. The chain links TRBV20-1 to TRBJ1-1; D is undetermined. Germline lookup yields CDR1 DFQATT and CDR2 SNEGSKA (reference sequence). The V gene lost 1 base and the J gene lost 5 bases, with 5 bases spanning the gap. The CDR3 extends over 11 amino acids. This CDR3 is CSARGGTEAFF. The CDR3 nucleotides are TGCAGTGCTAGAGGCGGGACTGAAGCTTTCTTT.

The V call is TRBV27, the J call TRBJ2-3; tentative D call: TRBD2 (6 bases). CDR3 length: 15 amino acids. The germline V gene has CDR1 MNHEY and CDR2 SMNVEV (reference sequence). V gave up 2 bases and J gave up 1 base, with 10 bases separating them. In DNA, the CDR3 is TGTGCCAGCAGTTTAGCGGGACCGTGCACAGATACGCAGTATTTT. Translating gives CASSLAGPCTDTQYF.

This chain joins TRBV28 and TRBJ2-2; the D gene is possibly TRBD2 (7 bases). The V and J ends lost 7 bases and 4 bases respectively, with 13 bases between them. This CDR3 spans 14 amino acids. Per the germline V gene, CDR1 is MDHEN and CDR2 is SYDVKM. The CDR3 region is CASTSGEGTGELFF. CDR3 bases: TGTGCCAGCACCTCAGGGGAGGGCACCGGGGAGCTGTTTTTT.

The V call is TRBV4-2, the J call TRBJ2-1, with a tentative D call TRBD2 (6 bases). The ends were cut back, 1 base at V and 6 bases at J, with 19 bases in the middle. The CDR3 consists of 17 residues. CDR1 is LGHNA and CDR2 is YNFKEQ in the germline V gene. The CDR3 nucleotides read TGTGCCAGCAGCCAAGTGACCCAACGGGAGATCATCAATGAGCAGTTCTTC. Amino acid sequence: CASSQVTQREIINEQFF.

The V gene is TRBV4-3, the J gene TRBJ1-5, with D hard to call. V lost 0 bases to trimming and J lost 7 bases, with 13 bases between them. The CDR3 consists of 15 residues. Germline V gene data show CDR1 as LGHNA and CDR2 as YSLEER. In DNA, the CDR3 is TGCGCCAGCAGCCAAGACGGCTCCCGACGGCAGCCCCAGCATTTT. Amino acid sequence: CASSQDGSRRQPQHF.